Below are 5 T cell receptor beta chains sequenced from a single sample in a study of blood T cells in healthy people across ages. Primed by a sample-barcoded 5' primer and a J-beta primer mix, a second PCR proceeded for about 6 to 12 cycles. TCRdb redid the calling of the 5' RACE reads with MiXCR, one entry per CDR3 protein. The table shows around 820,000 distinct CDR3 sequences, with 25% occurring only once. These data were also reused for a study on T cells of mothers and their children.

The sequencing input was blood. These receptors were taken from a boy aged 5 to 17 in good health.

This clonotype was counted a few times. This chain joins TRBV10-3 and TRBJ2-1, with 11 nucleotides matching TRBD2. The CDR3 is 15 amino acids. Trimming took 6 bases from V and 7 from J; bases not matched to a gene: 8. Germline CDR1 and CDR2: ENHRY and SYGVKD. The CDR3 reads CAIRGTSGVLNEQFF. The CDR3, as DNA: TGTGCCATCAGGGGGACTAGCGGAGTGTTGAATGAGCAGTTCTTC.

This clonotype showed up just a few times. The V gene is TRBV9, the J gene TRBJ2-5; the match to TRBD2 covers 8 bases. The CDR3 is made up of 15 amino acids. CDR1 SGDLS and CDR2 YYNGEE come from the germline V gene. V lost 0 bases to trimming and J lost 5 bases; unmatched junction nucleotides: 6. CDR3 in DNA: TGTGCCAGCAGCGTAGGGGAGCGGGAGTGGGAGACCCAGTACTTC. This gives the protein CASSVGEREWETQYF.

This clonotype was seen a handful of times. The chain is built from TRBV4-3 and TRBJ2-3, with TRBD1 identical over 8 bases. CDR3 length: 15 residues. From germline, CDR1 is LGHNA and CDR2 YSLEER. Trimming at V came to 5 bases and at J to 2 bases, leaving 6 bases not matched to a gene. The CDR3: CASSEGQALTDTQYF. The CDR3 bases are TGCGCCAGCAGCGAGGGACAGGCGCTCACAGATACGCAGTATTTT.

V and J are TRBV4-3 and TRBJ2-1; D might be TRBD2 (7 bases). The ends were cut back, 0 bases at V and 6 bases at J, with 15 bases in the middle. The CDR3 extends over 16 amino acids. Germline CDR1 LGHNA, CDR2 YSLEER. CDR3 nucleotides: TGCGCCAGCAGCCAAGATGTGCTAGGGGGGGGCAATGAGCAGTTCTTC. It is translated as CASSQDVLGGGNEQFF.

The J gene is TRBJ1-1, the V gene TRBV10-3; the match to TRBD1 covers 10 bases. Germline V gene lookup returns CDR1 ENHRY and CDR2 SYGVKD. The CDR3 consists of 14 residues. Trimming at V came to 8 bases and at J to 3 bases, leaving 6 bases not matched to a gene. CDR3 protein: CAIGTGDPDTEAFF. The CDR3 DNA follows: TGTGCCATCGGGACAGGGGATCCTGACACTGAAGCTTTCTTT.